A single sample gave rise to the 8 T cell receptor beta chains below, sequenced in a study of T cell repertoires in cytomegalovirus infection. The antigens of these receptors remain unknown. MiXCR was run by TCRdb on the reads, yielding one entry per CDR3 protein. The sample contains some 940,000 distinct CDR3 sequences, roughly 30% of which appear only once. This sample comprised cultured CD8+ T cells from PBMCs, obtained from culture after CMV antigen stimulation. These receptors originate from a human donor in good health (CMV status not recorded). Some clones in this sample may be carry-over from other donors' samples.

This clonotype has a count of ten or more. The chain combines TRBV7-9 with TRBJ1-1; D is unresolved. Germline assignment: CDR1 SEHNR and CDR2 FQNEAQ (reference sequence). V was shortened by 4 bases and J by 4 bases, with 16 bases between the two germline ends. This CDR3 has 15 residues. CDR3 region: CASSSPLLGLTEAFF. The CDR3 region has the DNA TGTGCCAGCAGCTCCCCCCTCCTAGGGCTCACTGAAGCTTTCTTT. The variable domain in full, with the rest retrieved from reference TRBV7-9 and TRBJ1-1, is DTGVSQNPRHKITKRGQNVTFRCDPISEHNRLYWYRQTLGQGPEFLTYFQNEAQLEKSRLLSDRFSAERPKGSFSTLEIQRTEQGDSAMYLCASSSPLLGLTEAFFGQGTRLTVV.

On this clonotype itself: With a much larger clone just one base away, this may be a read error. The V call is TRBV7-2, the J call TRBJ1-4; D remains ambiguous. Per the germline V gene, CDR1 is SGHTA and CDR2 is FQGNSA. The length of the CDR3 is 14 residues. The CDR3 DNA reads as TGTGCCTGCAGCTTATCCGAGGATTTTGAAAAACTGTTTTTT. Translation gives CACSLSEDFEKLFF.

The genes are TRBV5-1 and TRBJ2-7; 10 nucleotides line up with TRBD1. V lost 0 bases, J lost 5 bases, and 5 bases stayed unmatched. This CDR3 has 15 amino acids. Germline V gene data show CDR1 as SGHRS and CDR2 as YFSETQ. CDR3 DNA sequence: TGCGCCAGCAGCTTGGGACAGGGGGCGACCGACGAGCAGTACTTC. Translating it yields CASSLGQGATDEQYF.

This chain uses TRBV9 with TRBJ2-5; 12 nucleotides align to TRBD2. With 3 bases clipped from V and 3 bases from J, the junction kept 12 bases outside the gene matches. The CDR3 runs to 18 residues. CDR1 SGDLS and CDR2 YYNGEE come from the germline V gene. The CDR3 loop reads CASSGSGTSGPKKETQYF. The CDR3, as DNA: TGTGCCAGCAGCGGATCCGGGACTAGCGGGCCGAAGAAAGAGACCCAGTACTTC.

The chain links TRBV9 to TRBJ1-2; maybe TRBD1 (6 bases). The germline V gene has CDR1 SGDLS and CDR2 YYNGEE. V gave up 0 bases and J gave up 4 bases, with 16 bases separating them. The CDR3 is made up of 16 amino acids. CDR3 sequence (DNA): TGTGCCAGCAGCGTAGGCAGGACAGACTACCCCTATGGCTACACCTTC. Encoded protein: CASSVGRTDYPYGYTF.

The chain carries TRBV20-1 and TRBJ2-3; TRBD2 matches 9 bases. CDR1 is DFQATT, CDR2 SNEGSKA, per germline (reference sequence). Trimming removed 3 bases from V and 2 bases from J; junction bases left unmatched: 3. The CDR3 loop spans 14 amino acids. CDR3 bases: TGCAGTGCTAGTTTAGCGGGGGACACAGATACGCAGTATTTT. It codes for CSASLAGDTDTQYF.

This clonotype occurred a few times. This sequence joins TRBV6-5 and TRBJ1-1; D remains ambiguous. The CDR3 is 13 residues long. Germline-derived CDR1 and CDR2 are MNHEY and SVGAGI. With 6 bases removed from V and 2 bases from J, the gap between germline ends came to 10 bases. CDR3 residues: CASSLSINTEAFF. As DNA, the CDR3 is TGTGCCAGCAGCCTCAGCATTAACACTGAAGCTTTCTTT.

This clonotype was counted between two and nine times. V usage is TRBV6-5 and J usage is TRBJ2-1; D is unresolved. The germline gives CDR1 MNHEY, CDR2 SVGAGI. The CDR3 extends over 15 amino acids. V gave up 4 bases and J gave up 0 bases, with 10 bases separating them. The CDR3 protein is CASSFSASSYNEQFF. CDR3 nucleotides: TGTGCCAGCAGTTTCTCGGCGAGCTCCTACAATGAGCAGTTCTTC.